The subject of this entry is one T cell receptor beta chain. CDR3 length equals 13 residues. The junction had 2 bases not matched to a gene; V was cut back by 1 base and J by 9 bases. In germline, CDR1 is LNHNV, CDR2 YYDKDF (reference sequence). This specimen belongs to a study of radiation and T cells in renal cell carcinoma. Regarding time point: baseline pretreatment blood. Indicated treatment: 15 Gy SBRT to primary tumor, nephrectomy 4 weeks later. Sequenced by immunoSEQ multiplex PCR; TCRdb stores in-frame clones only, minus some. The table shows tens of thousands of clones, with 65% to 90% occurring only once.

The input for sequencing was blood, taken from a patient whose treatment included radiotherapy and nephrectomy. This receptor was obtained from a woman aged 70 to 79 with renal cell carcinoma. The rearrangement joins TRBV15 to TRBJ1-5, with TRBD1 matching over 8 bases. The CDR3 loop reads CATSRVDRGPQHF. The CDR3 DNA reads TGTGCCACCAGCAGAGTAGACAGGGGGCCCCAGCATTTT.